Included here is one T cell receptor beta chain sequence, with context. This entry is derived from a study of control samples from healthy donors and cancer patients. Deletions cut 4 bases from V and 6 bases from J, with 13 bases between. This CDR3 contains 13 residues. Germline CDR1 SGHNT, CDR2 YYREEE (reference sequence). Here immunoSEQ multiplex PCR was the method, and the copy in TCRdb shows in-frame clones only, minus some. This sample has about 140,000 clones, with 80% to 90% found just once. This chain connects TRBV5-4 to TRBJ1-1; D gene unclear. Specimen: blood. This TCR came from a woman younger than 45 in good health. The CDR3 DNA follows: TGTGCCAGCAGCCAGCTCGGGGAGGCTGAAGCTTTCTTT. As protein: CASSQLGEAEAFF.